These T cell receptor beta chains were read from a single sample in a study of cytomegalovirus exposure and HLA in healthy donors. Only in-frame clones appear in the TCRdb table, and some are missing; sequencing was by immunoSEQ multiplex PCR. The sample shows roughly 150,000 clones, 70% to 90% of them seen only once. Sequenced input: PBMCs. These receptors were taken from a woman under 30 in good health and CMV-seronegative. CDR3s include the opening cysteine and the closing phenylalanine or tryptophan. The D gene is left open where the match is weak. Clone size, where shown, is once, few, many, or a class for clones that have expanded.

size	D	J	V	CDR3	DNA
.	TRBD1	TRBJ2-5	TRBV7-9	CASSIGQVGTQYF	TGTGCCAGCAGCATCGGACAGGTTGGGACCCAGTACTTC
.	.	TRBJ2-5	TRBV6-4	CASTRDWRYQETQYF	TGTGCCAGCACCAGGGACTGGAGGTACCAAGAGACCCAGTACTTC
once	.	TRBJ1-2	TRBV27	CASSLRRGGYGYTF	TGTGCCAGCAGTCTCCGGAGAGGGGGCTATGGCTACACCTTC
.	TRBD1	TRBJ1-4	TRBV6-5	CASSRGTGVEKLFF	TGTGCCAGCAGTCGGGGGACAGGGGTGGAAAAACTGTTTTTT
.	.	TRBJ1-5	TRBV5-1	CASSPGGGTQPQHF	TGCGCCAGCAGCCCGGGGGGGGGCACTCAGCCCCAGCATTTT
.	.	TRBJ1-5	TRBV11-2	CASSLEGRGNQPQHF	TGTGCCAGCAGCTTAGAGGGTCGGGGAAATCAGCCCCAGCATTTT
.	.	TRBJ2-5	TRBV28	CASSLVLGAVTQYF	TGTGCCAGCAGTTTAGTTTTGGGGGCTGTGACCCAGTACTTC
.	.	TRBJ1-5	TRBV2	CASSVGRVGALNQPQHF	TGTGCCAGCAGTGTAGGTAGGGTTGGGGCTTTGAATCAGCCCCAGCATTTT
.	TRBD2	TRBJ2-3	TRBV29-1	CSPLVAGAGNTQYF	TGCAGCCCCCTTGTAGCGGGGGCGGGGAATACGCAGTATTTT
.	TRBD2	TRBJ2-3	TRBV9	CASSVTSGGTDTQYF	TGTGCCAGCAGCGTAACTAGCGGGGGCACAGATACGCAGTATTTT
.	TRBD1	TRBJ1-6	TRBV2	CASSGQGNSPLHF	TGTGCCAGCAGCGGACAGGGTAATTCACCCCTCCACTTT
.	TRBD1	TRBJ1-2	TRBV27	CASRWGDRGYGYTF	TGTGCCAGCAGATGGGGGGACAGGGGCTATGGCTACACCTTC
once	.	TRBJ1-1	TRBV5-1	CASSLAGLSGEAFF	TGCGCCAGCAGCTTGGCCGGTCTCTCCGGTGAAGCTTTCTTT
.	TRBD2	TRBJ2-5	TRBV5-8	CASRPMVASGQETQYF	TGTGCCAGCAGGCCCATGGTGGCTAGCGGACAAGAGACCCAGTACTTC
.	.	TRBJ1-4	TRBV10-2	CATGGAANEKLFF	TGCGCCACGGGCGGGGCTGCTAATGAAAAACTGTTTTTT